This paragraph covers one T cell receptor (beta chain) sequence. Antigen specificity is unknown. Data came from immunoSEQ multiplex PCR; TCRdb stores just in-frame clones and leaves some out. The sample shows about 11,000 clones, 72% of them seen only once. Time point of the sample: neoterminal ileum biopsy at postoperative endoscopy, about 6 months after surgery. The data originate from a study of T cell repertoires in ileal Crohn's disease. Study-level information: Patients had a median roughly 8-year disease duration, and around 35% were active smokers. Thiopurines (around eleven) or anti-TNF agents (around 17) were given postoperatively to about half. General observations from the study: Endoscopy was done a median about 6.6 months after surgery.

Trimming cost V 0 bases and J 3 bases, with 11 bases left between them. The CDR3 has 15 amino acids. Germline assignment: CDR1 MNHEY and CDR2 SMNVEV (reference sequence). This sequence joins TRBV27 and TRBJ1-1; D not certain. The source of this sequence is an adult with Crohn's disease. The source material was ileal tissue. The CDR3 here is CASSLSPGPYTEAFF. The DNA of the CDR3 is TGTGCCAGCAGTTTATCTCCAGGCCCTTACACTGAAGCTTTCTTT.